This TCR beta chain was observed in a study of blood T cell repertoires in COVID-19. In the authors' methods: The authors estimated nucleated cell counts from reference gene primer amplification. Sequencing was performed with immunoSEQ multiplex PCR; in TCRdb, only in-frame clones are kept and a portion is missing. V, J and clone size were drawn from that table, and D and trimming were deduced from the DNA. The table lists 90,000 to 150,000 clones, 70% to 80% of them singletons, with around 5.9% in the top ten. Germline V gives CDR1 LGHNA, CDR2 YSLEER. Trimming removed 1 base from V and 5 bases from J; junction bases left unmatched: 11. This CDR3 is 17 amino acids long.

The TCR sequence derives from a man between 70 and 80 years old with acute or convalescent COVID-19. The material sequenced was peripheral blood. The rearrangement joins TRBV4-3 to TRBJ2-3, with 8 bases lining up with TRBD2. CDR3 in amino acids: CASSQVLPGGPGDTQYF. For the CDR3, the DNA is TGCGCCAGCAGCCAAGTCCTCCCGGGGGGGCCGGGAGATACGCAGTATTTT.